This T cell receptor beta chain was found in a study of response to subunit inactivated influenza vaccine. TCRdb recomputed calls from the RT-PCR reads with MiXCR, one row per CDR3 protein. The profile covers about 520,000 distinct CDR3 sequences, with around 7.9% appearing a single time and over 10% taken by the ten largest. Germline V gives CDR1 SGHRS, CDR2 YFSETQ. J was trimmed by 4 bases and V by 7 bases; bases with no gene match: 14. This CDR3 has 16 residues. This clonotype was counted at least ten times. Sequences were derived from PBMCs from blood, sampled less than 30 months after vaccination. V gene TRBV5-1 combines with J gene TRBJ2-5, with 9 nucleotides matching TRBD1. The receptor comes from a man aged 50 to 69 who received an inactivated influenza vaccine. The CDR3: CASVKIGTGKGETQYF. In DNA form, the CDR3 reads TGCGCCAGCGTGAAAATCGGGACAGGGAAAGGAGAGACCCAGTACTTC.